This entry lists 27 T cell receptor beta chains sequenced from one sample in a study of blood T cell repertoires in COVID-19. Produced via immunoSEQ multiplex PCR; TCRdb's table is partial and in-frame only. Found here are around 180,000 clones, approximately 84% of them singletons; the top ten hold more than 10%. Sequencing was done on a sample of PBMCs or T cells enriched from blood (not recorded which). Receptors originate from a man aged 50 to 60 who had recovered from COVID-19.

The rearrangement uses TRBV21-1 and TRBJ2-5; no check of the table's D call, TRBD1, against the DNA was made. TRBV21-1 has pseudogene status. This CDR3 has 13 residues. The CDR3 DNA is TGTGCCAGCAGGCTGCAGGGACAAGAGACCCAGTACTTC. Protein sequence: CASRLQGQETQYF.

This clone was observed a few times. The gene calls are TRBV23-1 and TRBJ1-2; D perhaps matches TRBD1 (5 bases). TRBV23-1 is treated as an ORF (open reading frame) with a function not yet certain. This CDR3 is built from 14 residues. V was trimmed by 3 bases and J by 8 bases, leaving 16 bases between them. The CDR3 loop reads CASSQLPGFQGYTF. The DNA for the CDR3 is TGCGCCAGCAGTCAGTTACCAGGGTTTCAGGGCTACACCTTC.

The CDR3 here is CSVGGGRSNQPQHF. CDR3 coding DNA: TGCAGCGTTGGCGGGGGAAGAAGCAATCAGCCCCAGCATTTT. V usage is TRBV29-1 and J usage is TRBJ1-5; TRBD1 is a possible D gene (5 bases). Trimming shortened V by 4 bases and J by 1 base, and 11 bases separated the two germline ends. There are 14 residues in the CDR3. CDR1 and CDR2 (germline): SQVTM, ANQGSEA. The full variable domain, in which reference TRBV29-1 and TRBJ1-5 provide the parts outside the CDR3, is SAVISQKPSRDICQRGTSLTIQCQVDSQVTMMFWYRQQPGQSLTLIATANQGSEATYESGFVIDKFPISRPNLTFSTLTVSNMSPEDSSIYLCSVGGGRSNQPQHFGDGTRLSIL.

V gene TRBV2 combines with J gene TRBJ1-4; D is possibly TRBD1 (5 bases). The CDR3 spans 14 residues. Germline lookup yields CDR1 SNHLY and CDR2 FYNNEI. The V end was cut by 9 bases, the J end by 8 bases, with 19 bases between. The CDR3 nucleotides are TGTGCCAGGAGAAGAGCAGGGTTAGGGGAAAAACTGTTTTTT. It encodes CARRRAGLGEKLFF.

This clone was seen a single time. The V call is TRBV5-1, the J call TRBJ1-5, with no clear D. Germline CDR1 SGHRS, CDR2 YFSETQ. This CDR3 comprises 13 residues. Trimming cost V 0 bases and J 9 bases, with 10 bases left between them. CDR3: CASSLDPEGPQHF. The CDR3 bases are TGCGCCAGCAGCTTGGACCCGGAGGGGCCCCAGCATTTT.

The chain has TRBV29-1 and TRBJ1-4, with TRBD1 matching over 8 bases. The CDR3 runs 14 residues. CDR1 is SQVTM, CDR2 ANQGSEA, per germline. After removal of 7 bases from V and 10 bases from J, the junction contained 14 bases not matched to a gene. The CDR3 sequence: CSALGTGGRGKLFF. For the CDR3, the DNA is TGCAGCGCCTTGGGAACAGGGGGGAGAGGAAAACTGTTTTTT.

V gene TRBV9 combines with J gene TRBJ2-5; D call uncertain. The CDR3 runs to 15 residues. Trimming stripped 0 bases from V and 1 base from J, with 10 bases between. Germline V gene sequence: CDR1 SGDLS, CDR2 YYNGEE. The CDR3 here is CASSVGASFQETQYF. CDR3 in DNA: TGTGCCAGCAGCGTAGGAGCGTCGTTCCAAGAGACCCAGTACTTC. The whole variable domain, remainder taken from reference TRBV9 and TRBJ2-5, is DSGVTQTPKHLITATGQRVTLRCSPRSGDLSVYWYQQSLDQGLQFLIQYYNGEERAKGNILERFSAQQFPDLHSELNLSSLELGDSALYFCASSVGASFQETQYFGPGTRLLVL.

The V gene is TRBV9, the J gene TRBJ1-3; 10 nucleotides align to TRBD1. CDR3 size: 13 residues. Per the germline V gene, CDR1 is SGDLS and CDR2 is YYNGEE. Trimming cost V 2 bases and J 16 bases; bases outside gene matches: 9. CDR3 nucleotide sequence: TGTGCCAGCAGCGTTGATCCGGGACAGGGGCCTTATTTT. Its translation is CASSVDPGQGPYF.

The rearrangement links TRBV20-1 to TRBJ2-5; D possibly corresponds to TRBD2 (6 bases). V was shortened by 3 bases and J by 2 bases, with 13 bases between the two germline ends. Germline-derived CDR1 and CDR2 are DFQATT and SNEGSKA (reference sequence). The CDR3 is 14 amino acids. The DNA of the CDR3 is TGCAGTGCTAGTGTGGGGGGTCTTCAAGAGACCCAGTACTTC. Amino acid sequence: CSASVGGLQETQYF.

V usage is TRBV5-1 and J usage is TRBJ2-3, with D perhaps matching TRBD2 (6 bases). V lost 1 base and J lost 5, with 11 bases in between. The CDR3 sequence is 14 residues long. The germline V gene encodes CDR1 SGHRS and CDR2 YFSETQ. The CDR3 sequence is CASSLNGGLDTQYF. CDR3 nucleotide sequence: TGCGCCAGCAGCTTGAACGGGGGATTAGATACGCAGTATTTT.

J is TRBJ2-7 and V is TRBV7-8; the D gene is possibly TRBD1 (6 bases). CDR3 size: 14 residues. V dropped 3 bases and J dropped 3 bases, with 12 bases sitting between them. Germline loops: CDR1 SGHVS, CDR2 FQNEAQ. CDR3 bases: TGTGCCAGCAGCTTCACAGGGTTACGCTACGAGCAGTACTTC. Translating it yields CASSFTGLRYEQYF.

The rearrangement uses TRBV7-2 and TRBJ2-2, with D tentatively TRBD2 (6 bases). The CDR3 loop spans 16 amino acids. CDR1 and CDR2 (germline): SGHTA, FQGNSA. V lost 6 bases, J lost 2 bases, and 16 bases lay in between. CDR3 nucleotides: TGTGCCAGCAGTGGGTGGAGGGGCGTAAACACCGGGGAGCTGTTTTTT. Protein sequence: CASSGWRGVNTGELFF.

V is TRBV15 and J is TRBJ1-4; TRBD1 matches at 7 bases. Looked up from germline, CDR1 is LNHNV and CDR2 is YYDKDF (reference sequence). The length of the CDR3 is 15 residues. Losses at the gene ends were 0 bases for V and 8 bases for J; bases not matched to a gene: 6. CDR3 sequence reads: CATSRETGLYEKLFF. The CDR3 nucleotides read TGTGCCACCAGCAGAGAGACAGGGCTGTACGAAAAACTGTTTTTT. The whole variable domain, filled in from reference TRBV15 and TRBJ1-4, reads DAMVIQNPRYQVTQFGKPVTLSCSQTLNHNVMYWYQQKSSQAPKLLFHYYDKDFNNEADTPDNFQSRRPNTSFCFLDIRSPGLGDTAMYLCATSRETGLYEKLFFGSGTQLSVL.

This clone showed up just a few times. CDR3 bases: TGCGCCAGCAGCTTGGGATCGGGACAGGGGTTCGATCAGCCCCAGCATTTT. Amino acid sequence: CASSLGSGQGFDQPQHF. The chain joins TRBV5-1 to TRBJ1-5, with TRBD1 matching 10 bases. The CDR3 sequence is 17 residues long. The ends lost 0 bases at V and 5 bases at J; junction bases unmatched: 8. Germline CDR1 is SGHRS and CDR2 is YFSETQ.

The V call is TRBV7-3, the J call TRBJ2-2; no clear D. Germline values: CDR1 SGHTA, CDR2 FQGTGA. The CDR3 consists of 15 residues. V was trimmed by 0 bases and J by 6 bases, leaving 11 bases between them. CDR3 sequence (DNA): TGTGCCAGCAGCTTAACGTTGGAGAGCTCCGGGGAGCTGTTTTTT. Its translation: CASSLTLESSGELFF.

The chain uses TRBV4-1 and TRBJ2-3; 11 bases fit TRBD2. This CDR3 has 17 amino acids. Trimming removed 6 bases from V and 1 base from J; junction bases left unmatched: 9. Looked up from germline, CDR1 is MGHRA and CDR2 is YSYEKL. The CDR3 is CASSSSGGLRRTDTQYF. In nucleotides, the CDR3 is TGCGCCAGCAGTTCTAGCGGGGGGCTACGCCGCACAGATACGCAGTATTTT.

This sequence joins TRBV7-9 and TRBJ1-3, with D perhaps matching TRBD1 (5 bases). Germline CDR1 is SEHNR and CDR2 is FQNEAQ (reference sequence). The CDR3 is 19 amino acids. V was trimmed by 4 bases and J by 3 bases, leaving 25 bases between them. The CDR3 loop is CASSSQWPGQGAFGNTIYF. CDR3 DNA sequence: TGTGCCAGCAGCTCCCAGTGGCCGGGTCAAGGGGCTTTTGGAAACACCATATATTTT.

The DNA of the CDR3 is TGCGCCAGCAGCCCCGGGATAGGGAGGGGATCAGAGACCCAGTACTTC. It is translated as CASSPGIGRGSETQYF. This chain joins TRBV4-1 and TRBJ2-5; 7 bases are a match to TRBD2. CDR1 MGHRA and CDR2 YSYEKL come from the germline V gene. The CDR3 contains 16 residues. Unmatched junction bases numbered 12, after V lost 4 bases and J lost 4 bases.

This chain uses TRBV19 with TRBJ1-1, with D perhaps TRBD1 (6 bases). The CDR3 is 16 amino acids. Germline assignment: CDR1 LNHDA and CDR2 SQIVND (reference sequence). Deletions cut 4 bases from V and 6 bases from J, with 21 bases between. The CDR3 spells CASSTSGGAGVPEAFF. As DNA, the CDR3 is TGTGCCAGTAGTACGTCTGGGGGCGCGGGTGTCCCTGAAGCTTTCTTT.

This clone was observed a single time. The CDR3 loop is CAISESTGETTDTQYF. CDR3 coding DNA: TGTGCCATCAGTGAATCGACAGGGGAAACCACAGATACGCAGTATTTT. The V and J genes are TRBV10-3 and TRBJ2-3, with 8 bases that match TRBD1. Unmatched junction bases numbered 7, after V lost 3 bases and J lost 2 bases. Germline V gene data show CDR1 as ENHRY and CDR2 as SYGVKD. The CDR3 length is 16 residues.

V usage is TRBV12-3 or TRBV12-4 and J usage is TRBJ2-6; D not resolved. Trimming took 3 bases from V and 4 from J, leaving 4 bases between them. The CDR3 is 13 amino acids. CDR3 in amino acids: CASSLGGANVLTF. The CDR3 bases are TGTGCCAGCAGTTTGGGCGGGGCCAACGTCCTGACTTTC.

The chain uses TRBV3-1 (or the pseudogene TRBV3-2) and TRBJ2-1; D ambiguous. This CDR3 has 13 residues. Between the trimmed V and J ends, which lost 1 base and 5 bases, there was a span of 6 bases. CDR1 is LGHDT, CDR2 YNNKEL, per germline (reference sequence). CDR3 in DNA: TGTGCCAGCAGCCAAGTACAGAACAATGAGCAGTTCTTC. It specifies CASSQVQNNEQFF.

CDR3 DNA: TGTGCCACCAGTGACGCCGGGGAGCTGTTTTTT. Translation: CATSDAGELFF. The rearrangement links TRBV24-1 to TRBJ2-2, with no clear D. Trimming left V 4 bases short and J 6 bases short, with 2 bases between. The CDR3 spans 11 residues. Germline-derived CDR1 and CDR2 are KGHDR and SFDVKD.

The CDR3 reads CASSARNTEAFF. In DNA, the CDR3 is TGTGCCAGCAGCGCCAGGAACACTGAAGCTTTCTTT. The chain uses TRBV7-2 and TRBJ1-1; no clear D. CDR3 length: 12 amino acids. V gave up 5 bases and J gave up 1 base, with 5 bases separating them. The germline gives CDR1 SGHTA, CDR2 FQGNSA.

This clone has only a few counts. The CDR3, as DNA: TGTGCCAGCAGCTACACGGGAGGCGGTGAGCAGTTCTTC. Residues: CASSYTGGGEQFF. The chain employs TRBV11-1 and TRBJ2-1, with TRBD2 matching over 7 bases. V dropped 4 bases and J dropped 9; count of bases not matched to a gene: 6. Germline assignment: CDR1 SGHAT and CDR2 FQDESV (reference sequence). The CDR3 sequence is 13 residues long.

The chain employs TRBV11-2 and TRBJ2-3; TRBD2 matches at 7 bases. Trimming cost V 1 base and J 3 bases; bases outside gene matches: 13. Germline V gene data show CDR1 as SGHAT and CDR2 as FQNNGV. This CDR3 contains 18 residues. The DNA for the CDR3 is TGTGCCAGCAGCTTAGTGGTCCAAGCGGGGCCGCCAACAGATACGCAGTATTTT. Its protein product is CASSLVVQAGPPTDTQYF.

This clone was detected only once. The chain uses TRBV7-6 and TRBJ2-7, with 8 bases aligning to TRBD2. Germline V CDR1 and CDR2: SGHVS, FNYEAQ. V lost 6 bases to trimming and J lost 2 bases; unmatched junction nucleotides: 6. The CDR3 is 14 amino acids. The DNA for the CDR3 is TGTGCCAGCAGTTTCGGGGGGGGCCCCTACGAGCAGTACTTC. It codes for CASSFGGGPYEQYF.